This T cell receptor (beta chain) emerged from a study of blood T cell repertoires in COVID-19. Whole-study context: Spain, Italy and the United States supplied samples that represented acute and convalescent COVID-19.

Under the authors' procedure: Cell counts per sample came from amplifying reference gene primers. The method was immunoSEQ multiplex PCR; TCRdb's version includes in-frame clones alone and lacks a portion of them. From that table come the V and J calls and clone size; the DNA was used to work out D and trimming. Of 190,000 or so clones listed, just under 85% are singletons. Germline V gene data show CDR1 as MNHEY and CDR2 as SVGAGI. This CDR3 is built from 15 residues. Between the trimmed V and J ends, which lost 2 bases and 2 bases, there was a span of 12 bases. This rearrangement joins TRBV6-5 to TRBJ1-2; tentatively, D is TRBD1 (5 bases). This receptor was taken from a man between 60 and 70 years old with COVID-19, enrolled during active disease. The sequenced material came from peripheral blood. CDR3 coding DNA: TGTGCCAGCAGTTACACGGGACTGCTAAACTATGGCTACACCTTC. It translates to CASSYTGLLNYGYTF.